Presented here are 20 T cell receptor beta chains from one specimen sequenced in a study of blood T cell repertoires in COVID-19. The method was immunoSEQ multiplex PCR; TCRdb's version includes in-frame clones alone and lacks a portion of them. The top ten hold about 3% of the sample, which has around 360,000 clones, roughly 84% seen once. The material sequenced was PBMCs or T cells enriched from blood (not recorded which). The receptor source for this set is a woman aged 30 to 39 who had recovered from COVID-19.

A single count supports this clone. This rearrangement joins TRBV13 to TRBJ1-1, with D tentatively TRBD1 (6 bases). Germline V gives CDR1 PRHDT, CDR2 FYEKMQ (reference sequence). This CDR3 region has 13 residues. The V gene lost 0 bases and the J gene lost 8 bases, with 10 bases spanning the gap. CDR3 residues: CASSLGDRGEAFF. DNA for the CDR3: TGTGCCAGCAGCTTAGGGGACAGAGGGGAAGCTTTCTTT.

J is TRBJ1-2 and V is TRBV5-1, with 9 bases aligning to TRBD1. Germline CDR1 and CDR2: SGHRS and YFSETQ. V dropped 2 bases and J dropped 6; count of bases not matched to a gene: 8. The length of the CDR3 is 15 residues. This CDR3 is CASSFLGQGEDGYTF. In nucleotides, the CDR3 is TGCGCCAGCAGCTTTCTGGGACAGGGTGAGGATGGCTACACCTTC.

This CDR3 reads CASRITLEQETQYF. The CDR3 bases are TGTGCCAGCAGAATAACCCTAGAACAAGAGACCCAGTACTTC. The rearrangement links TRBV27 to TRBJ2-5; no firm D call. V was cut by 6 bases and J by 2 bases, with 13 bases left in between. CDR1 and CDR2 (germline): MNHEY, SMNVEV (reference sequence). The CDR3 loop spans 14 amino acids.

The CDR3 nucleotides read TGTGCCAGCAGTCGTCTCTCTGCGGGGGATTACCAAGAGACCCAGTACTTC. Amino acid sequence: CASSRLSAGDYQETQYF. This rearrangement joins TRBV28 to TRBJ2-5; 7 positions match TRBD2. The CDR3 runs 17 residues. V dropped 5 bases and J dropped 0; count of bases not matched to a gene: 12. Germline CDR1 is MDHEN and CDR2 is SYDVKM.

The chain uses TRBV11-2 and TRBJ2-5; TRBD2 aligns across 11 bases. V lost 7 bases to trimming and J lost 7 bases; unmatched junction nucleotides: 14. This CDR3 contains 16 residues. Per germline, CDR1 SGHAT and CDR2 FQNNGV. The CDR3 DNA follows: TGTGCCAGCACCGGGACTAGCGGACTTTCCAGGGGGACCCAGTACTTC. Translated, it gives CASTGTSGLSRGTQYF.

The chain joins TRBV28 to TRBJ2-7; 11 bases are shared with TRBD1. V shed 5 bases and J 4 bases; nucleotides not matched to a gene: 28. CDR3 length equals 22 residues. Germline assignment: CDR1 MDHEN and CDR2 SYDVKM. CDR3 coding DNA: TGTGCCAGCAGTCTCCGGACAGGGGGCGGGTTAGCGGGAGCGATTACGAGTTACGAGCAGTACTTC. Its protein is CASSLRTGGGLAGAITSYEQYF.

This clone was seen once. The chain combines TRBV12-3 or TRBV12-4 with TRBJ2-7, with D possibly being TRBD1 (6 bases). The CDR3 runs to 13 residues. V was clipped by 5 bases and J by 6 bases, with 14 bases between them. The CDR3 sequence is CASSTTQGPEQYF. Written as DNA, the CDR3 is TGTGCCAGCAGTACGACACAGGGCCCCGAGCAGTACTTC.

This rearrangement joins TRBV19 to TRBJ1-3, with 9 bases matching TRBD1. The CDR3 sequence is 14 residues long. V lost 9 bases and J lost 1; bases outside the gene matches: 4. The V gene's germline CDR1 is LNHDA and CDR2 SQIVND (reference sequence). The CDR3: CASWDRASGNTIYF. The CDR3 DNA follows: TGTGCCAGCTGGGACAGGGCATCTGGAAACACCATATATTTT.

This clone was picked up one time. This specimen includes other DNA sequences encoding the same CDR3. The chain is built from TRBV24-1 and TRBJ2-7; no clear D. Trimming removed 4 bases from V and 3 bases from J, with 3 bases in between. The CDR3 contains 11 residues. The germline V gene has CDR1 KGHDR and CDR2 SFDVKD. CDR3 bases: TGTGCCACCAGTGACAGCTACGAGCAGTACTTC. This codes for CATSDSYEQYF.

The rearrangement uses TRBV7-3 and TRBJ2-2, with 9 bases matching TRBD1. Germline CDR1 is SGHTA and CDR2 is FQGTGA. The CDR3 length is 17 residues. The V and J ends lost 0 bases and 4 bases, in that order; junction bases with no gene match: 6. The CDR3: CASSLTSRQGVTGELFF. The CDR3 coding sequence is TGTGCCAGCAGCTTAACCTCGAGACAGGGGGTCACCGGGGAGCTGTTTTTT.

V gene TRBV5-1 combines with J gene TRBJ1-6, with 7 bases lining up with TRBD1. This CDR3 region has 17 residues. Germline lookup yields CDR1 SGHRS and CDR2 YFSETQ. V dropped 4 bases and J dropped 0; count of bases not matched to a gene: 7. The DNA for the CDR3 is TGCGCCAGCAGCGCCGGACAGGCGAGCTCCTATAATTCACCCCTCCACTTT. Its translation is CASSAGQASSYNSPLHF.

CDR3 residues: CASSLIGGYEQYF. The CDR3 nucleotides read TGTGCCAGCAGTTTAATAGGGGGCTACGAGCAGTACTTC. The chain links TRBV12-3 or TRBV12-4 to TRBJ2-7; tentatively, D is TRBD1 (6 bases). V lost 2 bases to trimming and J lost 3 bases, with 8 bases between them. This CDR3 comprises 13 residues.

This chain uses TRBV30 with TRBJ2-5, with 11 nucleotides matching TRBD2. Looked up from germline, CDR1 is GTSNPN and CDR2 is SVGIG (reference sequence). The trim removed 1 base at V and 5 bases at J, leaving 9 bases unmatched. The length of the CDR3 is 16 residues. The CDR3 nucleotides are TGTGCCTGGAGTGAAGCACTAGCGGGGGTACGGGAGACCCAGTACTTC. Residues: CAWSEALAGVRETQYF.

The rearrangement joins TRBV7-2 to TRBJ2-7; 8 nucleotides agree with TRBD2. The CDR3 is 14 residues long. J lost 2 bases, V lost 2 bases, and 2 bases had no gene match. CDR1 SGHTA and CDR2 FQGNSA come from the germline V gene. DNA of the CDR3: TGTGCCAGCAGCTTATACGGGAGGGCCTACGAGCAGTACTTC. Translating it yields CASSLYGRAYEQYF.

In regard to this clone: The sample holds other DNA sequences that translate to the same CDR3. CDR3: CSVEGLAGARDTQYF. The CDR3 region has the DNA TGCAGCGTTGAAGGACTAGCGGGGGCCCGAGATACGCAGTATTTT. The chain combines TRBV29-1 with TRBJ2-3, with 12 bases lining up with TRBD2. CDR3 size: 15 residues. Per the germline V gene, CDR1 is SQVTM and CDR2 is ANQGSEA. With 1 base clipped from V and 5 bases from J, the junction kept 4 bases outside the gene matches.

The chain uses TRBV6-5 and TRBJ2-7; TRBD2 agrees at 12 bases. The CDR3 is 15 amino acids. The trim removed 5 bases at V and 2 bases at J, leaving 4 bases unmatched. Germline CDR1 reads MNHEY; CDR2 reads SVGAGI. In nucleotides, the CDR3 is TGTGCCAGCAGTAGACTAGCGGGGGTTACCTACGAGCAGTACTTC. Translated, it gives CASSRLAGVTYEQYF.

The CDR3 coding sequence is TGTGCCAGCAGTTCCGGGACACTAGGGAACATTCAGTACTTC. Residues: CASSSGTLGNIQYF. This chain links TRBV27 with TRBJ2-4; TRBD1 is a possible D gene (6 bases). The CDR3 is 14 residues long. Per germline, CDR1 MNHEY and CDR2 SMNVEV (reference sequence). Trimming stripped 4 bases from V and 7 bases from J, with 14 bases between.

The V and J genes are TRBV5-1 and TRBJ1-5; possible D gene TRBD1, 5 bases. Germline values: CDR1 SGHRS, CDR2 YFSETQ. Trimming shortened V by 4 bases and J by 3 bases, and 14 bases separated the two germline ends. This CDR3 contains 15 residues. The CDR3 DNA follows: TGCGCCAGCAGCGAGTATGGGGGGTACAATCAGCCCCAGCATTTT. It translates to CASSEYGGYNQPQHF.

V usage is TRBV19 and J usage is TRBJ1-2; D remains unclear. This CDR3 spans 15 amino acids. The V end lost 6 bases, the J end lost 3 bases, and 17 bases lay between the germline ends. The germline V gene has CDR1 LNHDA and CDR2 SQIVND (reference sequence). The CDR3 DNA sequence: TGTGCCAGTAGGGCCTACGGGAGACGCGACTATGGCTACACCTTC. It yields the protein CASRAYGRRDYGYTF.

V gene TRBV28 combines with J gene TRBJ1-6; D might be TRBD1 (5 bases). This CDR3 spans 13 amino acids. The germline CDR1 and CDR2 sequences are MDHEN and SYDVKM. V was cut by 6 bases and J by 9 bases, with 12 bases left in between. Here the CDR3 DNA reads TGTGCCAGCAGAGACCCAGGGCTTTCACCCCTCCACTTT. Its protein product is CASRDPGLSPLHF. Looking up the rest from reference TRBV28 and TRBJ1-6 gives the full variable domain: DVKVTQSSRYLVKRTGEKVFLECVQDMDHENMFWYRQDPGLGLRLIYFSYDVKMKEKGDIPEGYSVSREKKERFSLILESASTNQTSMYLCASRDPGLSPLHFGNGTRLTVT.